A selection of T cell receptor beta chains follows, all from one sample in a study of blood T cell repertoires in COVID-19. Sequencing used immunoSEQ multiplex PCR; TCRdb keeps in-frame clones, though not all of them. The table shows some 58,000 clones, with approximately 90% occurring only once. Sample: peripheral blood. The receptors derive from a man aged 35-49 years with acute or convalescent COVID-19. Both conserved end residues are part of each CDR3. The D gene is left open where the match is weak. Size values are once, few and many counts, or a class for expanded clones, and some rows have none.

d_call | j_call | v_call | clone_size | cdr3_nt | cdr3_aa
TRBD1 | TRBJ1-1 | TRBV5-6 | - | TGTGCCAGCAGCTTCGGCAGGGGGCGCGTTGAAGCTTTCTTT | CASSFGRGRVEAFF
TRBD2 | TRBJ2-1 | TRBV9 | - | TGTGCCAGCGGCTCGGGAGGGCTCTACAATGAGCAGTTCTTC | CASGSGGLYNEQFF
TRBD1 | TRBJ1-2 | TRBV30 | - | TGTGCCTGGAGTGTACTCGAGGGACAGGACTTC | CAWSVLEGQDF
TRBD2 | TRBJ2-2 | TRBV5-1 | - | TGCGCCAGCAGCTGGCTAGCGGGAGGAACCGGGGAGCTGTTTTTT | CASSWLAGGTGELFF
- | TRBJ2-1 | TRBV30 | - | TGTGCCTGGAGTGCCCAGCGGGTGGGCAATGAGCAGTTCTTC | CAWSAQRVGNEQFF
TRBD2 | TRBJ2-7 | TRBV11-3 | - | TGTGCCAGCAGCTTAACTAGCGGGAGGGTTTACGAGCAGTACTTC | CASSLTSGRVYEQYF
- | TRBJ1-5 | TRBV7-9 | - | TGTGCCAGCAGCTTAGGGGCAGATGGTCAGCCCCAGCATTTT | CASSLGADGQPQHF
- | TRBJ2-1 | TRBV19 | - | TGTGCCAGTAGTATACAGTACAATGAGCAGTTCTTC | CASSIQYNEQFF
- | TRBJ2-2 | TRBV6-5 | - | TGTGCCAGCAGTAAGAAGCGGGACACCGGGGAGCTGTTTTTT | CASSKKRDTGELFF
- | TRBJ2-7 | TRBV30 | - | TGTGCCTGGAGTGAAGGGCGGGTCGGCGAGCAGTACTTC | CAWSEGRVGEQYF
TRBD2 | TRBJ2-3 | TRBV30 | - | TGTGCCTGGACATATAGCGGGAGCGCAGATACGCAGTATTTT | CAWTYSGSADTQYF
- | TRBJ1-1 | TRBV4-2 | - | TGTGCCAGCAGCCAGGGACACCTAGATGAAGCTTTCTTT | CASSQGHLDEAFF
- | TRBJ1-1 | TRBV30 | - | TGTGCCTGGAGTTCCGGGGGTCCCACTGAAGCTTTCTTT | CAWSSGGPTEAFF
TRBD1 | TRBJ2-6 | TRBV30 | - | TGTGCCTGGAGACCTACAGGGGTCTCTGGGGCCAACGTCCTGACTTTC | CAWRPTGVSGANVLTF
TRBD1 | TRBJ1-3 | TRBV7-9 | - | TGTGCCAGCAGCTTTGGGGACAGGGTTGGAAACACCATATATTTT | CASSFGDRVGNTIYF
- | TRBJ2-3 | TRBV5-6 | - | TGTGCCAGCAGCCTACGCGGGACAGATACGCAGTATTTT | CASSLRGTDTQYF
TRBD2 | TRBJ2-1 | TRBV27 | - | TGTGCCAGCAGTTTGGAACTAGCGGGAGGGCGGGGTAGGGATGAGCAGTTCTTC | CASSLELAGGRGRDEQFF
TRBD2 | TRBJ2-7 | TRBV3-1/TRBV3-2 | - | TGTGCCAGCAGCTTAGCGGGAGACTACGAGCAGTACTTC | CASSLAGDYEQYF
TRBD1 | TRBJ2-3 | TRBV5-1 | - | TGCGCCAGCAGCTTGGGAGCCAGGACAGGGGTGTCAGATACGCAGTATTTT | CASSLGARTGVSDTQYF
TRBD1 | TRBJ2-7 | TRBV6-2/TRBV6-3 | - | TGTGCCAGCACTTATGGGGACAGAGCCTACGAGCAGTACTTC | CASTYGDRAYEQYF
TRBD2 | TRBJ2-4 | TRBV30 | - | TGTGCCCTGCTCCCCCTCGTCGGGGGGTCCGAAAACATTCAGTACTTC | CALLPLVGGSENIQYF
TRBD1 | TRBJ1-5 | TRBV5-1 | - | TGCGCCAGCAGCATGGACAGGGGCACGCCCCAGCATTTT | CASSMDRGTPQHF
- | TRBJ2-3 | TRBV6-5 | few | TGTGCCAGCAGTTATATACTCCGCACAGATACGCAGTATTTT | CASSYILRTDTQYF
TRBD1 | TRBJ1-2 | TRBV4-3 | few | TGCGCCAGCAGCCAAGCACCGGGACAGGGGGCGCCGGACTATGGCTACACCTTC | CASSQAPGQGAPDYGYTF
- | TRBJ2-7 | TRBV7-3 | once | TGTGCCAGCAGGGAGGGGGCGGAAGAGCAGTACTTC | CASREGAEEQYF